This T cell receptor beta chain derives from a study of OX40 agonist ivuxolimab in advanced cancers. Study background: At 65% to 90% male, the cohort had a mean age of around 56 years, ranging from about 23 to 79. Study-wide results and caveats: Expanded clones were, on average, more numerous among CD8+ T cells than CD4+.

Some clones are missing from TCRdb's copy, which holds only in-frame ones; the method was immunoSEQ multiplex PCR. The sample carries 98,000 or so clones, around nine tenths recorded once. About this clone: Antigen specificity is unknown.

CDR1 SGHTA and CDR2 FQGTGA come from the germline V gene. V was cut by 0 bases and J by 8 bases, with 14 bases left in between. This CDR3 spans 15 amino acids. Sequencing was performed on CD4+ or CD8+ T cells sorted from blood, taken in a trial of the OX40 agonist ivuxolimab. The sequence derives from an adult with an advanced solid tumor such as melanoma, head and neck, liver or kidney cancer. The chain links TRBV7-3 to TRBJ2-1; no clear D. CDR3 protein: CASSLTSSAFDEQFF. The DNA of the CDR3 is TGTGCCAGCAGCTTAACGTCTTCAGCGTTCGATGAGCAGTTCTTC.